The 23 T cell receptor beta chains listed next were all sequenced from one sample in a study of radiation and T cells in renal cell carcinoma. Time point reported: blood 2 weeks post-SBRT. Treatment defined: 15 Gy SBRT to primary tumor, nephrectomy 4 weeks later. TCRdb keeps only in-frame clones here, not all; method: immunoSEQ multiplex PCR. The sample has 100,000 to 150,000 clones, approximately 90% seen once; the top ten hold 5.8%. This specimen consisted of blood, obtained from a patient whose treatment included radiotherapy and nephrectomy. Source of these receptors: a woman aged 70-85 years with renal cell carcinoma.

V and J are TRBV19 and TRBJ1-6; no firm D call. Per germline, CDR1 LNHDA and CDR2 SQIVND (reference sequence). The V end was cut by 2 bases, the J end by 0 bases, with 11 bases between. The CDR3 runs to 17 residues. The chain's CDR3 is CASSIRERSSYNSPLHF. CDR3 coding DNA: TGTGCCAGTAGTATAAGGGAAAGGAGCTCCTATAATTCACCCCTCCACTTT.

This clone was counted only a few times. The rearrangement uses TRBV11-2 and TRBJ1-1, with TRBD1 as a possible D gene (5 bases). V was cut by 4 bases and J by 0 bases, with 18 bases left in between. The CDR3 is 17 residues long. Germline V gene sequence: CDR1 SGHAT, CDR2 FQNNGV. CDR3 region: CASSSVRSGTVNTEAFF. The CDR3 region has the DNA TGTGCCAGCAGCTCCGTACGGTCCGGGACGGTGAACACTGAAGCTTTCTTT.

The V call is TRBV7-9, the J call TRBJ1-5; 8 bases match TRBD1. With 3 bases clipped from V and 2 bases from J, the junction kept 0 bases outside the gene matches. The CDR3 sequence is 14 residues long. The V gene's germline CDR1 is SEHNR and CDR2 FQNEAQ (reference sequence). The CDR3 coding sequence is TGTGCCAGCAGCTTGACAGGGGGCAATCAGCCCCAGCATTTT. Its protein product is CASSLTGGNQPQHF. Using reference TRBV7-9 and TRBJ1-5 for the parts outside the CDR3, the full variable domain is DTGVSQNPRHKITKRGQNVTFRCDPISEHNRLYWYRQTLGQGPEFLTYFQNEAQLEKSRLLSDRFSAERPKGSFSTLEIQRTEQGDSAMYLCASSLTGGNQPQHFGDGTRLSIL.

The rearrangement links TRBV6-1 to TRBJ2-3; a possible D gene is TRBD2 (6 bases). The CDR3 loop spans 15 amino acids. The germline V and J ends were trimmed by 2 bases and 5 bases, with 14 bases remaining between them. CDR1 is MNHNS, CDR2 SASEGT, per germline. For the CDR3, the DNA is TGTGCCAGCAGTGAATTTACTAGCTTCATAGATACGCAGTATTTT. Protein product: CASSEFTSFIDTQYF.

The CDR3, as DNA: TGTGCCAGCAGTTTACTAGCGGGGGGCTCCTACGAGCAGTACTTC. Its protein is CASSLLAGGSYEQYF. The chain recombines TRBV9 with TRBJ2-7, with 12 nucleotides matching TRBD2. This CDR3 is built from 15 residues. Germline V gene data show CDR1 as SGDLS and CDR2 as YYNGEE. The trim removed 5 bases at V and 0 bases at J, leaving 3 bases unmatched. The variable domain in full, completed from reference TRBV9 and TRBJ2-7, reads DSGVTQTPKHLITATGQRVTLRCSPRSGDLSVYWYQQSLDQGLQFLIQYYNGEERAKGNILERFSAQQFPDLHSELNLSSLELGDSALYFCASSLLAGGSYEQYFGPGTRLTVT.

The V gene is TRBV30, the J gene TRBJ2-1; D remains unclear. V lost 3 bases to trimming and J lost 0 bases, with 9 bases between them. The CDR3 length is 14 residues. The germline V gene has CDR1 GTSNPN and CDR2 SVGIG (reference sequence). The CDR3 DNA reads TGTGCCTGGAGGACGGACGGCTCCTACAATGAGCAGTTCTTC. The encoded protein is CAWRTDGSYNEQFF.

The chain employs TRBV6-5 and TRBJ2-7; possible D gene TRBD2, 6 bases. The V and J ends lost 7 bases and 0 bases respectively, with 16 bases between them. The germline CDR1 and CDR2 sequences are MNHEY and SVGAGI. This CDR3 has 15 amino acids. The CDR3 nucleotides read TGTGCCAGCACCCCCCGGGGGTCGAGCTCCTACGAGCAGTACTTC. Its protein is CASTPRGSSSYEQYF.

The rearrangement links TRBV10-1 to TRBJ1-1; TRBD1 aligns across 7 bases. Germline loops: CDR1 WNHNN, CDR2 SYGVQD (reference sequence). This CDR3 has 16 residues. J was trimmed by 1 base and V by 8 bases; bases with no gene match: 13. The CDR3 DNA is TGCGCCAGCCCAAGACAGGGTATGACTGGGAACACTGAAGCTTTCTTT. Protein product: CASPRQGMTGNTEAFF.

The V call is TRBV28, the J call TRBJ1-6; weak D call: TRBD1 (5 bases). With 7 bases removed from V and 4 bases from J, the gap between germline ends came to 11 bases. The germline V gene has CDR1 MDHEN and CDR2 SYDVKM. This CDR3 has 14 amino acids. In DNA form, the CDR3 reads TGTGCCAGCAAGGGGACCGAATATAATTCACCCCTCCACTTT. Translation: CASKGTEYNSPLHF.

V and J are TRBV6-6 and TRBJ2-7, with D maybe TRBD1 (6 bases). Germline V CDR1 and CDR2: MNHNY, SVGAGI (reference sequence). This CDR3 has 14 residues. Trimming left V 4 bases short and J 7 bases short, with 17 bases between. In DNA form, the CDR3 reads TGTGCCAGCAGTTGGGGGCACCGATGGGGTGAGCAGTACTTC. Protein sequence: CASSWGHRWGEQYF.

This chain connects TRBV27 to TRBJ2-7; TRBD1 agrees at 10 bases. Germline V gives CDR1 MNHEY, CDR2 SMNVEV (reference sequence). The CDR3 length is 15 residues. With 5 bases clipped from V and 6 bases from J, the junction kept 10 bases outside the gene matches. In DNA, the CDR3 is TGTGCCAGCAGTGCGACAGGGGGCAAGCGTCGCGAGCAGTACTTC. It specifies CASSATGGKRREQYF.

V and J are TRBV9 and TRBJ1-6; D is ambiguous. CDR3 length equals 15 residues. The germline V gene encodes CDR1 SGDLS and CDR2 YYNGEE. Between the trimmed V and J ends, which lost 3 bases and 7 bases, there was a span of 14 bases. CDR3 sequence (DNA): TGTGCCAGCAGCGCCCCGGGTAGTCAAAATTCACCCCTCCACTTT. Encoded protein: CASSAPGSQNSPLHF. Looking up the rest from reference TRBV9 and TRBJ1-6 gives the full variable domain: DSGVTQTPKHLITATGQRVTLRCSPRSGDLSVYWYQQSLDQGLQFLIQYYNGEERAKGNILERFSAQQFPDLHSELNLSSLELGDSALYFCASSAPGSQNSPLHFGNGTRLTVT.

This clone was detected only a few times. The V and J genes are TRBV19 and TRBJ1-1, with 7 bases aligning to TRBD1. CDR1 is LNHDA, CDR2 SQIVND, per germline (reference sequence). The CDR3 is 13 amino acids. Trimming took 4 bases from V and 4 from J; bases not matched to a gene: 3. In DNA form, the CDR3 reads TGTGCCAGTAGTAGTCAGGGGGGCACTGAAGCTTTCTTT. Amino acid sequence: CASSSQGGTEAFF.

The chain is built from TRBV28 and TRBJ1-1; no definite D call. Per germline, CDR1 MDHEN and CDR2 SYDVKM. This CDR3 contains 11 residues. The V gene lost 5 bases and the J gene lost 5 bases, with 6 bases spanning the gap. This CDR3 is CASSGWTEAFF. The CDR3 nucleotides read TGTGCCAGCAGTGGATGGACTGAAGCTTTCTTT.

V and J are TRBV5-4 and TRBJ1-3, with D unresolved. Per germline, CDR1 SGHNT and CDR2 YYREEE (reference sequence). This CDR3 has 13 residues. Trimming stripped 3 bases from V and 0 bases from J, with 4 bases between. The CDR3: CASSSNSGNTIYF. The CDR3 nucleotides read TGTGCCAGCAGCTCGAACTCTGGAAACACCATATATTTT. Looking up the rest from reference TRBV5-4 and TRBJ1-3 gives the full variable domain: ETGVTQSPTHLIKTRGQQVTLRCSSQSGHNTVSWYQQALGQGPQFIFQYYREEENGRGNFPPRFSGLQFPNYSSELNVNALELDDSALYLCASSSNSGNTIYFGEGSWLTVV.

The CDR3 here is CASSLSGGELFF. The CDR3 DNA reads as TGTGCCAGCAGTTTATCCGGCGGGGAGCTGTTTTTT. The chain carries TRBV27 and TRBJ2-2, with D uncertain. Germline V gene data show CDR1 as MNHEY and CDR2 as SMNVEV (reference sequence). Trimming shortened V by 0 bases and J by 7 bases, and 3 bases separated the two germline ends. CDR3 size: 12 residues.

V usage is TRBV19 and J usage is TRBJ2-7; 7 nucleotides align to TRBD2. Germline CDR1 and CDR2: LNHDA and SQIVND (reference sequence). The CDR3 extends over 14 amino acids. J lost 3 bases, V lost 7 bases, and 9 bases had no gene match. Here the CDR3 DNA reads TGTGCCAGTAAGCGCGGGAGCGGGTTCTACGAGCAGTACTTC. Protein product: CASKRGSGFYEQYF.

The chain has TRBV7-9 and TRBJ1-2; 8 bases are a match to TRBD1. The V and J ends lost 4 bases and 2 bases, in that order; junction bases with no gene match: 6. In germline, CDR1 is SEHNR, CDR2 FQNEAQ (reference sequence). CDR3 size: 15 residues. The CDR3 DNA reads as TGTGCCAGCAGCTCGACAGGGGTCGGAAACTATGGCTACACCTTC. Translated, it gives CASSSTGVGNYGYTF. The variable domain in full, completed from reference TRBV7-9 and TRBJ1-2, reads DTGVSQNPRHKITKRGQNVTFRCDPISEHNRLYWYRQTLGQGPEFLTYFQNEAQLEKSRLLSDRFSAERPKGSFSTLEIQRTEQGDSAMYLCASSSTGVGNYGYTFGSGTRLTVV.

Note on this clone: Other DNA variants within this sample encode the same CDR3. The chain carries TRBV30 and TRBJ2-5; 9 bases are a match to TRBD2. This CDR3 contains 16 residues. Germline loops: CDR1 GTSNPN, CDR2 SVGIG (reference sequence). V lost 8 bases, J lost 2 bases, and 15 bases stayed unmatched. CDR3 amino acids: CASTGYTSGPQETQYF. CDR3 in DNA: TGTGCCAGTACAGGGTATACTAGCGGGCCTCAAGAGACCCAGTACTTC.

This clone was observed a single time. DNA of the CDR3: TGTGCCAGCAGCGCTTCCGTGACACCTATTAACTATGGCTACACCTTC. Amino acid sequence: CASSASVTPINYGYTF. The rearrangement joins TRBV9 to TRBJ1-2, with D unresolved. The CDR3 length is 16 residues. The V end was cut by 3 bases, the J end by 1 base, with 16 bases between. Germline V gene lookup returns CDR1 SGDLS and CDR2 YYNGEE.

Only one count was recorded for this clone. The CDR3 spells CASSLRQGTGLSEKLFF. The CDR3, as DNA: TGTGCCAGCAGCTTACGGCAGGGGACAGGGTTAAGTGAAAAACTGTTTTTT. The chain employs TRBV5-5 and TRBJ1-4; 9 positions match TRBD1. Germline CDR1 SGHKS, CDR2 YYEKEE (reference sequence). CDR3 size: 17 residues. The ends lost 2 bases at V and 7 bases at J; junction bases unmatched: 12.

This clone was detected once. The V call is TRBV11-3, the J call TRBJ2-3; D uncertain. This CDR3 has 12 amino acids. Germline assignment: CDR1 SGHNT and CDR2 YENEEA. Deletions cut 5 bases from V and 1 base from J, with 4 bases between. The CDR3: CASSARTDTQYF. CDR3 bases: TGTGCCAGCAGCGCCCGCACAGATACGCAGTATTTT. Complete variable domain (other parts from reference TRBV11-3 and TRBJ2-3): EAGVVQSPRYKIIEKKQPVAFWCNPISGHNTLYWYLQNLGQGPELLIRYENEEAVDDSQLPKDRFSAERLKGVDSTLKIQPAELGDSAVYLCASSARTDTQYFGPGTRLTVL.

The CDR3 coding sequence is TGTGCCATCAGTGGAAGACAGGGTACCTACGAGCAGTACTTC. Translated: CAISGRQGTYEQYF. The J gene is TRBJ2-7, the V gene TRBV10-3, with 7 bases fitting TRBD1. Germline lookup yields CDR1 ENHRY and CDR2 SYGVKD. V gave up 4 bases and J gave up 2 bases; unmatched junction bases: 5. CDR3 length: 14 amino acids.